These T cell receptor beta chains were read from a single sample in a study of CD8 T cells in Susac syndrome. TCRdb analysed the immunoSEQ multiplex PCR reads with MiXCR anew, one entry per CDR3 protein. The data contain over 95,000 distinct CDR3 sequences, 85% to 95% of them singletons. The sequencing input was CD8+ T cells from PBMCs. The receptors derive from a human donor in good health. Both conserved end residues are part of each CDR3. Each record gives: J gene, clone size, V gene, D gene, CDR3 DNA, CDR3 protein. D genes are given only for firm matches. Clone size is stated in some rows and not others, as once, few, many or a class when expanded.

>TRBJ2-2|-|TRBV19|TRBD1
TGTGCCAGTAGTCCCCGGACAGGTGATTTCACCGGGGAGCTGTTTTTT
CASSPRTGDFTGELFF
>TRBJ2-1|once|TRBV6-4|TRBD1
TGTGCCAGCAGTATTCGGGACAGGCCCTACAATGAGCAGTTCTTC
CASSIRDRPYNEQFF
>TRBJ2-1|-|TRBV20-1|-
TGCAGCTCACGGGGACCAACACCACGATCCTACAATGAGCAGTTCTTC
CSSRGPTPRSYNEQFF
>TRBJ2-1|-|TRBV29-1|-
TGCAGCGTTGAAGATAATGCCTCAGAGCAGTTCTTC
CSVEDNASEQFF
>TRBJ2-7|-|TRBV20-1|-
TGCAGTGCAGCGACAGGGGAGGGCCGCGAGCAGTACTTC
CSAATGEGREQYF
>TRBJ2-2|-|TRBV13|-
TGTGCCAGCACCCGACCCGGCAGGGCGGAAGCCGGGGAGCTGTTTTTT
CASTRPGRAEAGELFF
>TRBJ2-1|-|TRBV29-1|-
TGCAGCGTTGAAAGAGTCACGGGGACCAATGAGCAGTTCTTC
CSVERVTGTNEQFF
>TRBJ2-2|-|TRBV9|TRBD1
TGTGCCAGCAGCAGGACAGGGGGAAACACCGGGGAGCTGTTTTTT
CASSRTGGNTGELFF
>TRBJ1-1|once|TRBV7-2|-
TGTGCCAGCAGCCAAGGGACTTTAAAGAACACTGAAGCTTTCTTT
CASSQGTLKNTEAFF
>TRBJ1-1|-|TRBV6-5|TRBD1
TGTGCCAGCAGAGACCGGGACAGGGATACTGAAGCTTTCTTT
CASRDRDRDTEAFF
>TRBJ2-3|-|TRBV7-2|TRBD2
TGTGCCAGCAGCCAGACTAGCGGGGCGCAGTATTTT
CASSQTSGAQYF
>TRBJ1-1|-|TRBV20-1|-
TGCAGTGTTCCGCCTCCAGGGAAACGGGCGAACACTGAAGCTTTCTTT
CSVPPPGKRANTEAFF
>TRBJ1-2|-|TRBV20-1|-
TGCAGTGTTGAGGGAGGGGAGGCCTACAAGGAATCTAACTATGGCTACACCTTC
CSVEGGEAYKESNYGYTF
>TRBJ2-6|-|TRBV19|TRBD1
TGTGCCAGTAGTGAGCAGGGGGACAGGGGAGGCTCTGGGGCCAACGTCCTGACTTTC
CASSEQGDRGGSGANVLTF
>TRBJ1-3|-|TRBV4-1|-
TGCGCCAGCAGCCACGAAGGGCTTGGAAACACCATATATTTT
CASSHEGLGNTIYF
>TRBJ2-1|-|TRBV7-9|TRBD2
TGTGCCAGCAGCCTCCGTCTAGCGGGGTTCTCCTACAATGAGCAGTTCTTC
CASSLRLAGFSYNEQFF
>TRBJ1-2|-|TRBV7-8|TRBD1
TGTGCCAGCAGCGGGGGGCGGGACAGGCGTACCTATGGCTACACCTTC
CASSGGRDRRTYGYTF
>TRBJ2-7|-|TRBV27|-
TGTGCCAGCTTCCCCGGGCGCACGCCCTACGAGCAGTACTTC
CASFPGRTPYEQYF
>TRBJ2-1|-|TRBV19|TRBD2
TGTGCCAGTAGTATTGACGCACTAGCGGATTACAATGAGCAGTTCTTC
CASSIDALADYNEQFF
>TRBJ1-1|-|TRBV29-1|-
TGCAGCGTCGAACAGCCGAGGGGAGCTTTCTTT
CSVEQPRGAFF
>TRBJ2-7|-|TRBV7-9|-
TGTGCCAGCAGCTTAGAGGTCGGAACGAGCTACGAGCAGTACTTC
CASSLEVGTSYEQYF
>TRBJ2-1|-|TRBV3-1|-
TGTGCCAGCAGCCCCGGGACTTTCAATGAGCAGTTCTTC
CASSPGTFNEQFF
>TRBJ1-2|-|TRBV28|-
TGTGCCAGCAGTTTACAGGTCCTGCAGGCCTATGGCTACACCTTC
CASSLQVLQAYGYTF
>TRBJ2-1|-|TRBV29-1|-
TGCAGCGTTGAAGGGGGAAAGGGCTCCTACAATGAGCAGTTCTTC
CSVEGGKGSYNEQFF
>TRBJ2-2|-|TRBV11-3|-
TGTGCCAGCAGCCGAGTAGGGGGGCCCCCGAACACCGGGGAGCTGTTTTTT
CASSRVGGPPNTGELFF
>TRBJ2-1|-|TRBV19|-
TGTGCCAGTAGTTCGTCGGCAGGGCCCTACAATGAGCAGTTCTTC
CASSSSAGPYNEQFF
>TRBJ1-2|-|TRBV18|-
TGTGCCAGCTCACCACGACAGTTAGCTAACTATGGCTACACCTTC
CASSPRQLANYGYTF
>TRBJ2-2|-|TRBV6-5|-
TGTGCCAGCAGTTACAAATCCAGCGGAAACACCGGGGAGCTGTTTTTT
CASSYKSSGNTGELFF
>TRBJ2-1|-|TRBV6-1|-
TGTGCCAGCAGCTCACGGGGGAACCCAGGCGATGAGCAGTTCTTC
CASSSRGNPGDEQFF
>TRBJ2-3|-|TRBV5-4|-
TGTGCCAGCAGCTTGGCCAGGGGAGCTAGCACAGATACGCAGTATTTT
CASSLARGASTDTQYF
>TRBJ2-2|-|TRBV9|TRBD2
TGTGCCAGCAGCGTTGGCGGGGGGAACACCGGGGAGCTGTTTTTT
CASSVGGGNTGELFF
>TRBJ2-7|-|TRBV5-1|TRBD1
TGCGCCAGCAGCCCGCCGGGACAGGTGCTTGAGCAGTACTTC
CASSPPGQVLEQYF
>TRBJ2-7|-|TRBV20-1|-
TGCAGTGCTATTCGGGGCGGGACGTTCTACGAGCAGTACTTC
CSAIRGGTFYEQYF
>TRBJ1-1|once|TRBV30|TRBD1
TGTGCCTGGAGTGCGGACAGGAGAACTGAAGCTTTCTTT
CAWSADRRTEAFF
>TRBJ1-2|-|TRBV19|TRBD1
TGTGCCAGTAGTCTTTACCTGACAGGGATCAACTATGGCTACACCTTC
CASSLYLTGINYGYTF
>TRBJ1-2|-|TRBV29-1|-
TGCAGCGTTGAAGGAGGACACCTCTATGGCTACACCTTC
CSVEGGHLYGYTF
>TRBJ2-7|-|TRBV19|-
TGTGCCAGTGGACAGTCGAGCTTGGGAGAGCAGTACTTC
CASGQSSLGEQYF
>TRBJ1-3|once|TRBV20-1|-
TGCAGTGCTAGCGGGGTCTCTGGAAACACCATATATTTT
CSASGVSGNTIYF
>TRBJ2-5|-|TRBV6-1|-
TGTGCCAGCAGTGCAGGTCGTCACGAGACCCAGTACTTC
CASSAGRHETQYF
>TRBJ2-6|-|TRBV5-4|-
TGTGCCAGCAGCCTCCAAAGCTCTGGGGCCAACGTCCTGACTTTC
CASSLQSSGANVLTF
>TRBJ2-7|-|TRBV29-1|-
TGCAGCGTCAGTGCACAGGGATCCCGCTCCTACGAGCAGTACTTC
CSVSAQGSRSYEQYF
>TRBJ2-2|few|TRBV5-6|-
TGTGCCAGCAGCTTGTTAGCGGCGAACACCGGGGAGCTGTTTTTT
CASSLLAANTGELFF
>TRBJ2-7|-|TRBV3-1|TRBD2
TGTGCCAGCAGCCAAGGGGCTAGCGGTTCCTACGAGCAGTACTTC
CASSQGASGSYEQYF
>TRBJ2-3|-|TRBV3-1|-
TGTGCCAGCAGCCAGGGGGTCGGTACAGATACGCAGTATTTT
CASSQGVGTDTQYF
>TRBJ1-1|-|TRBV25-1|-
TGTGCCAGCAGTGTGGGGACGGGAACTGAAGCTTTCTTT
CASSVGTGTEAFF
>TRBJ2-2|-|TRBV10-3|-
TGTGCCATCAGCCCGGGACCTCAGACCGGGGAGCTGTTTTTT
CAISPGPQTGELFF
>TRBJ2-7|-|TRBV3-1|-
TGTGCCAGCAGCCACCCTCTCGGCGCCTCCTACGAGCAGTACTTC
CASSHPLGASYEQYF
>TRBJ2-7|-|TRBV25-1|TRBD2
TGTGCCAGCACGAAGGGACTAGTAAGTGAGCAGTACTTC
CASTKGLVSEQYF
>TRBJ1-6|once|TRBV19|-
TGTGCCAGTAGTATAGTTGGGGGTAAGGAAGGACGTTCACCCCTCCACTTT
CASSIVGGKEGRSPLHF
>TRBJ2-6|-|TRBV7-3|-
TGTGCCAGCAGCCTAAGAACGAGCTCTGGGGCCAACGTCCTGACTTTC
CASSLRTSSGANVLTF
>TRBJ1-1|-|TRBV2|-
TGTGCCAGCAGTATCGGGGTGACCGGAGCTTTCTTT
CASSIGVTGAFF
>TRBJ2-3|-|TRBV19|-
TGTGCCAGTAGGGGAATTCCGGATACGCAGTATTTT
CASRGIPDTQYF
>TRBJ1-1|-|TRBV5-1|TRBD1
TGCGCCAGCAGCACACCAGACAGGGGGCGCGAGAACACTGAAGCTTTCTTT
CASSTPDRGRENTEAFF
>TRBJ2-1|-|TRBV4-3|TRBD2
TGCGCCAGCAGCCAAGAAGGACTAGTGGGTGAGCAGTTCTTC
CASSQEGLVGEQFF
>TRBJ1-5|-|TRBV20-1|-
TGCAGTGCACGCCGGGACACGAGGTATAGCAATCAGCCCCAGCATTTT
CSARRDTRYSNQPQHF
>TRBJ2-1|-|TRBV20-1|-
TGCAGTGCTCTGCATTCCTCCTACAATGAGCAGTTCTTC
CSALHSSYNEQFF
>TRBJ2-2|-|TRBV12-3/TRBV12-4|TRBD2
TGTGCCAGCAGTTCCCTAGCGGGAGAGGGTTCCGGGGAGCTGTTTTTT
CASSSLAGEGSGELFF
>TRBJ1-6|-|TRBV30|-
TGTGCCTGGAGTGTACGCGGGGGCATAACCAATTCACCCCTCCACTTT
CAWSVRGGITNSPLHF
>TRBJ2-2|-|TRBV20-1|TRBD2
TGCAGTGCTAAGGGACTAGCGGGGGCGGGCACCGGGGAGCTGTTTTTT
CSAKGLAGAGTGELFF
>TRBJ1-2|-|TRBV20-1|-
TGCAGTGCTAGAGAACCGGGTATGGGGGGCTACACCTTC
CSAREPGMGGYTF